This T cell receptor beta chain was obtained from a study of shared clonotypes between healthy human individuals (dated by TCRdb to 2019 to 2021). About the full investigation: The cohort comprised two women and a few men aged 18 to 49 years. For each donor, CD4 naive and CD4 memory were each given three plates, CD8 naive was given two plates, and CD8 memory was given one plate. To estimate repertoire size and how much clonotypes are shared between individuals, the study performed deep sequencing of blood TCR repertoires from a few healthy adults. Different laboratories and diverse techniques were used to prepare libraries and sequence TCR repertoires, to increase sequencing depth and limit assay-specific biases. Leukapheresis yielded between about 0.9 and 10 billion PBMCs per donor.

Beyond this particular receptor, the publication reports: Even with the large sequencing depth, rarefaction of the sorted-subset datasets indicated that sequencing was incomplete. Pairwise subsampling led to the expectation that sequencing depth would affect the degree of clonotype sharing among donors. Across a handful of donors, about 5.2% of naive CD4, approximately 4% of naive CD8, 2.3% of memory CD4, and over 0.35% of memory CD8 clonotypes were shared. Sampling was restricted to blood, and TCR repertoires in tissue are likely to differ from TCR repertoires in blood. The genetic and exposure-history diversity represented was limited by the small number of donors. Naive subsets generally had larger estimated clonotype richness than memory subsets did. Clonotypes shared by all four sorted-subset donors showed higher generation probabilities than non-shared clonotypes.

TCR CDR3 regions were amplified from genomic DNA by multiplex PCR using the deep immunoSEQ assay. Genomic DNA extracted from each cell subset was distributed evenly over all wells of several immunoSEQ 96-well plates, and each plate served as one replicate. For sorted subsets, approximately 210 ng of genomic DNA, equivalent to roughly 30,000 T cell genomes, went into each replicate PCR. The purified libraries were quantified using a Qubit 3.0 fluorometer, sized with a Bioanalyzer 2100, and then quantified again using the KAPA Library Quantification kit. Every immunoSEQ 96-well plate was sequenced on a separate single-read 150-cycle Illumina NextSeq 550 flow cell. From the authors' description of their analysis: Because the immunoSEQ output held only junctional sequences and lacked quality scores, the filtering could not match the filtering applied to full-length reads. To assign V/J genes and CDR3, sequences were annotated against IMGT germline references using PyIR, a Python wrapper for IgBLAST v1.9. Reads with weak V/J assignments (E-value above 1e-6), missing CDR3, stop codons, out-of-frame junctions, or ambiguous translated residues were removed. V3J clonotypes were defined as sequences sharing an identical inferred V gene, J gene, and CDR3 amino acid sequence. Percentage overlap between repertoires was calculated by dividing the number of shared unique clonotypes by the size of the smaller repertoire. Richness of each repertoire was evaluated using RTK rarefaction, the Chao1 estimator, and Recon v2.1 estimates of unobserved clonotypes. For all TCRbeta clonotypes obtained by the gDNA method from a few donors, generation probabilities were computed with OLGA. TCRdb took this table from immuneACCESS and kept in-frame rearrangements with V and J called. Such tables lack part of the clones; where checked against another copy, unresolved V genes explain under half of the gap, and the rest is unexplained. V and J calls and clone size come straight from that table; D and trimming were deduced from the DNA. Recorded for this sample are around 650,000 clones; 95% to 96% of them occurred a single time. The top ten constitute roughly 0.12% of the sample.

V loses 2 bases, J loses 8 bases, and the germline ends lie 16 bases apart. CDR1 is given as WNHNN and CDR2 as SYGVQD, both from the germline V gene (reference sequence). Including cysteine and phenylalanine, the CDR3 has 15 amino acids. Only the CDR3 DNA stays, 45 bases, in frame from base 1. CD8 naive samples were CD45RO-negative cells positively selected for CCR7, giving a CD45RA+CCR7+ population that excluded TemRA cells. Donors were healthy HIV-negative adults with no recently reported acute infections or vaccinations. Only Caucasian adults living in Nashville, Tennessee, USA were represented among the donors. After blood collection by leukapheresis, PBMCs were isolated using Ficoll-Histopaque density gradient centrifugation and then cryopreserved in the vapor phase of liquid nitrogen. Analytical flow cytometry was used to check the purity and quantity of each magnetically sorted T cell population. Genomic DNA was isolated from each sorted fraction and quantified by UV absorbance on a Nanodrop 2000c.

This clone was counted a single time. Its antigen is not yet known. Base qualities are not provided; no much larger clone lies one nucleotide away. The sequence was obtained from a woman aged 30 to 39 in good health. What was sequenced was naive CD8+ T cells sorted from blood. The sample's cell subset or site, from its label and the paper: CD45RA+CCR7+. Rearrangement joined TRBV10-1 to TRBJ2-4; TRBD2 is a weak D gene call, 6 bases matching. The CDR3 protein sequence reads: CASSEIMGRRDIQYF. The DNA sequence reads TGCGCCAGCAGTGAGATAATGGGTAGGAGGGACATTCAGTACTTC.